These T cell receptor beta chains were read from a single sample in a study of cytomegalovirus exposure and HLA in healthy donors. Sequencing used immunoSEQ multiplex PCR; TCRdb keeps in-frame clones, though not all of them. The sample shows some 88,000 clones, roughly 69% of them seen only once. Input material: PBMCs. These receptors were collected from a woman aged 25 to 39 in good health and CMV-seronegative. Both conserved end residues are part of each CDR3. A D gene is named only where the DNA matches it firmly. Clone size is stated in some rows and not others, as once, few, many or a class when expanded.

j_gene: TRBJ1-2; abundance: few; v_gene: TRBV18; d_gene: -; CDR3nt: TGTGCCAGCTCACCTACGACATACAACTATGGCTACACCTTC; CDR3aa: CASSPTTYNYGYTF
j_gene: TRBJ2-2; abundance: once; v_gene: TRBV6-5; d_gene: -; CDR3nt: TGTGCCAGCAGCCTCCTATCGACGGGGGCCGGGGAGCTGTTTTTT; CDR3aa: CASSLLSTGAGELFF
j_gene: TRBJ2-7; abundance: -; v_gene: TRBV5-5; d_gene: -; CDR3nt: TGTGCCAGCAGCTCCGACAGCCGATCCTACGAGCAGTACTTC; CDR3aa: CASSSDSRSYEQYF
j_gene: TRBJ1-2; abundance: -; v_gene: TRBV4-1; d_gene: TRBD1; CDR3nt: TGCGCCAGCAGAAAACCGACAGGGGTGAGGGGGGGTGGCTACACCTTC; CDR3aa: CASRKPTGVRGGGYTF
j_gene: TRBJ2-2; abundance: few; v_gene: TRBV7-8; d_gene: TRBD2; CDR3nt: TGTGCCAGCAGCTTAAGTGCTAGCGGGAGTATCACCGGGGAGCTGTTTTTT; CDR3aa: CASSLSASGSITGELFF
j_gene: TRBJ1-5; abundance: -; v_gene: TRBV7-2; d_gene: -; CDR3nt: TGTGCCAGCAGGGAACAGGTTAGCAATCAGCCCCAGCATTTT; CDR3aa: CASREQVSNQPQHF
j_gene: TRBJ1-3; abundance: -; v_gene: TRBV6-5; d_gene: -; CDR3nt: TGTGCCAGCAGTTACGCGGGGGCAGGCTCTGGAAACACCATATATTTT; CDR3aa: CASSYAGAGSGNTIYF
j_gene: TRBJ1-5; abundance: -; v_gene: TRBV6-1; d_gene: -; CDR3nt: TGTGCCAGTCAGCGGACCGCGAAGGGCGATCAGCCCCAGCATTTT; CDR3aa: CASQRTAKGDQPQHF
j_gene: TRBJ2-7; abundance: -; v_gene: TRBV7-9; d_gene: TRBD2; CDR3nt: TGTGCCAGCAGCTTTAGTCTAGCGGGGGACGAGCAGTACTTC; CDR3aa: CASSFSLAGDEQYF
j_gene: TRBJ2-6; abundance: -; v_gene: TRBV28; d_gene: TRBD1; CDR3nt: TGTGCCAGCACCTTACGGACAGGTGCTGGGGCCAACGTCCTGACTTTC; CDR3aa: CASTLRTGAGANVLTF
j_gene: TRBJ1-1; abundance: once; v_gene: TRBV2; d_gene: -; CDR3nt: TGTGCCACGGCCCCCGGACACATGAACACTGAAGCTTTCTTT; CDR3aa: CATAPGHMNTEAFF
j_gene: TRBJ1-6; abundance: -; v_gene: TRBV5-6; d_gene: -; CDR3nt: TGTGCCAGCAGCTGGGCAGGGTCGTATTTGGGATCACCCCTCCACTTT; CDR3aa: CASSWAGSYLGSPLHF
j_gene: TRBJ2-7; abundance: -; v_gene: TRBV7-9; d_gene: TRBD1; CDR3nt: TGTGCCTGCGGGACAGGGGGCCGTGACGAGCAGTACTTC; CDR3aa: CACGTGGRDEQYF
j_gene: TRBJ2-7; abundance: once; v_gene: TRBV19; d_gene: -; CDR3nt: TGTGCCAGTAATGGAGGGGGCCGTATGTACGAGCAGTACTTC; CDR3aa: CASNGGGRMYEQYF
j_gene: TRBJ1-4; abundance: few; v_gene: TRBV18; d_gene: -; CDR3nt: TGTGCCAGCTCACCGACGAAACACAGGGAAAGAACTAATGAAAAACTGTTTTTT; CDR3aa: CASSPTKHRERTNEKLFF
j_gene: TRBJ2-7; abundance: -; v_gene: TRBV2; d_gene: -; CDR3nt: TGTGCCAGCCAGCGCAGGGGCGCGTACGAGCAGTACTTC; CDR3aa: CASQRRGAYEQYF
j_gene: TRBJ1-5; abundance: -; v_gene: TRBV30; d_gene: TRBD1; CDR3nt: TGTGCCTGGAGTGCGCCGGGACAGTTAAGCAATCAGCCCCAGCATTTT; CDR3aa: CAWSAPGQLSNQPQHF
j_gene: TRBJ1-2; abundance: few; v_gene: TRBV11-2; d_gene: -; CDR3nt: TGTGCCAGCAGCCGGGATCCTAGCTATGGCTACACCTTC; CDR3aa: CASSRDPSYGYTF
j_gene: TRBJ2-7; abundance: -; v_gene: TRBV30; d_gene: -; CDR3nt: TGTGCCTGGAGTGGCGAGACCTACGAGCAGTACTTC; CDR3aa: CAWSGETYEQYF
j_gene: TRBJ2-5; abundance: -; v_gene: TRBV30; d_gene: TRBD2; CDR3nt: TGTGCCTGGAGTAGAAGCGGGAGGGCCGGGGAGACCCAGTACTTC; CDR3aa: CAWSRSGRAGETQYF
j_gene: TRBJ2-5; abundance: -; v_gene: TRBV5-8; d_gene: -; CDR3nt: TGTGCCAGCCGATTGACTGGGGCAGAGACCCAGTACTTC; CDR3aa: CASRLTGAETQYF
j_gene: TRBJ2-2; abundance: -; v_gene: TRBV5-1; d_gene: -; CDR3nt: TGCGCCAGCAGCTTGGAGGGCAGGGGATACGCCACCGGGGAGCTGTTTTTT; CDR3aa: CASSLEGRGYATGELFF
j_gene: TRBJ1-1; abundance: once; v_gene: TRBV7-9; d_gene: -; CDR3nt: TGTGCCAGCAGCCCCGCCGGGTTTGAAGCTTTCTTT; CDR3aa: CASSPAGFEAFF
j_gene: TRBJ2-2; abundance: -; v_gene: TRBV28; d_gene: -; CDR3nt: TGTGCCAGCAGAGACTTGGCCGGGGAGCTGTTTTTT; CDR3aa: CASRDLAGELFF
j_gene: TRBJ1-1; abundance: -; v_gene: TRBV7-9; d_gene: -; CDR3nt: TGTGCCAGCAGCCTCGGCGGTAGTCGGGACACTGAAGCTTTCTTT; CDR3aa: CASSLGGSRDTEAFF
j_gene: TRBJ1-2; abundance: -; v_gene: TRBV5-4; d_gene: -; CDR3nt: TGTGCCAGCAGCTTGGAACCCGGAGTTACAAATGGCTACACCTTC; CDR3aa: CASSLEPGVTNGYTF
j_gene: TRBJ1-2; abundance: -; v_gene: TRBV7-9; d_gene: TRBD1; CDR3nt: TGTGCCAGCAGCTCGTCAACGGGACAGGGGTACTATGGCTACACCTTC; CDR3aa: CASSSSTGQGYYGYTF
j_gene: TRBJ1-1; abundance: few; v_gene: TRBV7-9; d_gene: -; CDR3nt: TGTGCCAGCAGCTTAGGGGGGGACACTGAAGCTTTCTTT; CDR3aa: CASSLGGDTEAFF
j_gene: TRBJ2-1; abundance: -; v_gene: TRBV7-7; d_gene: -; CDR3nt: TGTGCCAGCAGCCCCCTCGGCGGCGAGCAGTTCTTC; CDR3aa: CASSPLGGEQFF